The clone carrying this T cell receptor (beta chain) was picked up one time. Its matching antigen is unknown. This entry belongs to a study of cytomegalovirus exposure and HLA in healthy donors. Study-wide findings and caveats: A classifier reportedly called cytomegalovirus status with high sensitivity and specificity. Associated with cytomegalovirus, according to the listing, were 150 to 200 TCR beta chains. The sole available immune exposure information was CMV serostatus. Most CMV-associated TCR beta chains appeared HLA-restricted in a later analysis.

The PCR contained 60 Vbeta and 13 Jbeta primers. Produced via immunoSEQ multiplex PCR; TCRdb's table is partial and in-frame only. Here the sample spans 270,000 or so clones, roughly 89% being singletons. This CDR3 has 15 amino acids. Germline CDR1 LNHDA, CDR2 SQIVND (reference sequence). J was trimmed by 6 bases and V by 9 bases; bases with no gene match: 13. The sequence was collected from a man between 40 and 49 years old in good health and CMV-seropositive. This sequence joins TRBV19 and TRBJ2-1; 8 positions match TRBD1. Sequencing was carried out using PBMCs. The CDR3 loop is CASKRQGIFLNEQFF. The CDR3, as DNA: TGTGCCAGCAAGAGACAGGGGATATTTCTCAATGAGCAGTTCTTC.